This TCR beta chain was retrieved from a study of vaccination and CD4 T cells after COVID-19 (dated by TCRdb to between 2021 and 2023). Study-level background: Convalescent patients had a positive SARS-CoV-2 result on nasal swab PCR, and of these patients, nine had mild disease and one had severe disease. Culture stimuli were overlapping spike peptide pools from SARS-CoV-2 and from the common cold coronaviruses HCoV-NL63, HCoV-OC43 and HCoV-229E. Post-COVID blood samples from convalescent patients were collected a median of roughly 100 days after diagnosis, with a range of about 35 to 161 days. Two doses of either the Pfizer-BioNTech BNT162b2 vaccine (n=8) or the Moderna mRNA-1273 vaccine (n=2) were administered to participants. The convalescent cohort included six males and four females, with two Hispanic individuals, seven Caucasians, two Asians and one multiracial person. Post-vaccine blood samples were taken a median of around 70 days after the second vaccine dose, with a range of about 13 to 250 days. The spike-specific CD4+ TCR repertoire was compared before and after mRNA vaccination in 10 COVID-19 convalescent patients and a few infection-naive healthy vaccine recipients. As controls, cultures received a CEFX viral epitope pool (the positive control), an HIV-1 Nef peptide pool (the negative control), or no peptide at all. What the authors observed across the whole study: Among convalescent patients, a median about 90% of the SARS-CoV-2-reactive clones seen after vaccination appeared only after vaccination, which suggests priming specific to the vaccine. Although the median number of SARS-CoV-2-reactive clonotypes went up from fewer than 25 after infection to 38 after vaccination, the increase was not significant. Only a relatively small number of convalescent patients were included in the study, and early timepoints following natural infection were not analyzed. Of the vaccine-specific clones found in convalescent patients, nearly all (304 of 307) were mono-reactive for SARS-CoV-2 spike instead of being cross-reactive with common cold coronaviruses.

This clonotype was seen only a few times. Its antigen is currently not known. Within one base of it there is no much larger clone, and no base qualities were kept. Taken with the paper, the label for treatment or condition translates to: roughly nine-day PBMC culture with coronavirus spike peptide pools or control peptides (ViraFEST assay). The study used the ViraFEST assay, which expanded antigen-specific T cells with peptide pools and then identified expanded clonotypes by TCR sequencing. The convalescent patients' positive SARS-CoV-2 PCR tests were from March to December 2020, which was before the Alpha, Beta and Delta variants emerged in the United States. Each well held under 2.5 million PBMCs cultured in IMDM containing roughly 5% human AB serum and approximately 9.1 IU/ml IL-2, with 8 to 10 ug/ml peptide pools added. Half of the culture medium was replaced with fresh IL-2-containing medium on days 3 and 7. After ten to eleven days of culture, CD4+ T cells were isolated by negative selection using the EasySep CD4+ T cell isolation kit. Ficoll-Paque Plus gradient centrifugation was used to isolate PBMCs from whole blood, and the isolated PBMCs were then either used fresh or cryopreserved at -140C. Triplicate wells were generally used for each culture condition.

To prepare the library, PCR was applied. At the Johns Hopkins FTIC core, DNA from the cultured CD4+ T cells underwent TCR sequencing with the Oncomine TCR Beta short-read assay. The QIAamp micro DNA kit was used to extract genomic DNA from the cultured CD4+ T cells. Oncomine TCR Beta libraries from cultured CD4+ T cells were pooled using unique dual indexes and sequenced on an Illumina iSeq 100. Regarding the original processing steps: Non-productive sequences were removed, and CDR3s that did not start with C, did not end with F or W, or were shorter than 7 amino acids were discarded. Antigen-specific clonotypes were identified with the MANAFEST web application by comparing peptide-stimulated wells with reference and other culture wells. Positive clones required FDR below 0.05, an odds ratio above 5, and productive frequency above 0.1% in at least two of three replicate wells. Clonotypes that were significantly expanded in both SARS-CoV-2 spike wells and at least one common cold coronavirus spike condition were defined as cross-reactive. Using R version 3.6.1, CDR3 homology was evaluated through Levenshtein distances (stringdist) along with unrooted phylogenetic trees (ape). TCRdb ran its own pipeline on the public reads, namely fastp trimming at Q25 and MiXCR clone calling, and kept in-frame beta chains. Rows matching on CDR3 protein sequence are summarized as one entry with the most common DNA and genes. The V and J calls shown here were made by TCRdb, not taken from the authors' results. In this sample the table shows about 20,000 distinct CDR3 sequences, around 44% of which occur a single time. Together, the top ten hold 11% to 15% of the sample.

The sample taken for sequencing was CD4+ T cells from blood, cultured in vitro. The TCR sequence derives from a human donor who had recovered from COVID-19.

In nucleotides, the sequence is TGCAGTGCCCCGAGGGGGTTTCGGGGCTATGGCTACACCTTC. This yields the protein CSAPRGFRGYGYTF. The chain is encoded by TRBV20-1 joined to TRBJ1-2; TRBD1 could be the D gene, as 6 bases match. The germline ends are 18 bases apart after V is trimmed by 6 bases and J by 4 bases. The CDR3, from cysteine to phenylalanine, totals 14 residues. The only DNA kept is the CDR3, 42 bases in frame from the first base. CDR1 DFQATT and CDR2 SNEGSKA are derived from the germline V gene (reference sequence).